The next 15 T cell receptor beta chains were all read from a single sample in a study of molecular identifiers for immune sequencing clone quantification. One entry per CDR3 protein results from TCRdb running MiXCR on the PCR reads. The sample has under 650,000 distinct CDR3 sequences; less than 20% are singletons. What was sequenced was naive CD8+ T cells from blood, with Jurkat cell RNA spiked in. The subset was: FACS-sorted CD8+CD4-CCR7+CD45RA+ naive T cells. The receptors stem from a human donor in good health. Some libraries in this study had Jurkat cell RNA spiked in.

This clonotype has ten or more counts. The chain carries TRBV19 and TRBJ2-7, with D possibly matching TRBD2 (5 bases). Germline V gene data show CDR1 as LNHDA and CDR2 as SQIVND (reference sequence). The CDR3 is made up of 15 amino acids. The ends were cut back, 3 bases at V and 3 bases at J, with 15 bases in the middle. This CDR3 is CASSIPTGLGYEQYF. CDR3 DNA: TGTGCCAGTAGTATCCCGACGGGGTTGGGCTACGAGCAGTACTTC.

The chain couples TRBV18 to TRBJ2-7; maybe TRBD1 (6 bases). V dropped 0 bases and J dropped 2 bases, with 17 bases sitting between them. CDR1 is KGHSH, CDR2 LQKENI, per germline. The CDR3 contains 17 residues. Here the CDR3 reads CASSPPIEGVVPYEQYF. The CDR3 DNA reads as TGTGCCAGCTCACCACCGATTGAGGGGGTGGTCCCCTACGAGCAGTACTTC.

The table lists this clonotype with many counts. V gene TRBV27 combines with J gene TRBJ2-5; weak D call: TRBD2 (5 bases). V lost 8 bases, J lost 5 bases, and 6 bases lay in between. The CDR3 consists of 10 residues. CDR1 is MNHEY and CDR2 is SMNVEV in the germline V gene (reference sequence). CDR3 DNA: TGTGCCAGCGGGGAGGAGACCCAGTACTTC. This encodes CASGEETQYF.

This clonotype was picked up a small number of times. In nucleotides, the CDR3 is TGTGCCAGCAGCTTAGAGGGACCAAGCCCCCCTAACTATGGCTACACCTTC. The encoded protein is CASSLEGPSPPNYGYTF. The chain joins TRBV7-9 to TRBJ1-2; perhaps TRBD1 as D (5 bases). This CDR3 is 17 amino acids long. Germline V gene lookup returns CDR1 SEHNR and CDR2 FQNEAQ (reference sequence). The V and J ends lost 1 base and 0 bases respectively, with 15 bases between them.

This clonotype was observed many times. The chain joins TRBV29-1 to TRBJ2-1, with 11 bases matching TRBD2. This CDR3 contains 16 residues. The V and J ends lost 7 bases and 8 bases, in that order; junction bases with no gene match: 16. Looked up from germline, CDR1 is SQVTM and CDR2 is ANQGSEA. The CDR3 DNA is TGCAGCGCCACCAATATGACTAGCGGGGTGGGGGATGAGCAGTTCTTC. It translates to CSATNMTSGVGDEQFF.

This clonotype was recorded at least ten times. This chain links TRBV7-6 with TRBJ2-3, with no clear D. Per the germline V gene, CDR1 is SGHVS and CDR2 is FNYEAQ. The CDR3 loop spans 14 amino acids. V was shortened by 6 bases and J by 6 bases, with 16 bases between the two germline ends. CDR3 nucleotides: TGTGCCAGCAGTTCCCACCCTTCAAGGGATACGCAGTATTTT. It codes for CASSSHPSRDTQYF.

Concerning this clonotype: Given a much more abundant clone one base away, this may be a read error. The chain uses TRBV6-6 and TRBJ2-7, with D possibly TRBD1 on 6 matching bases. This CDR3 region has 16 residues. V lost 0 bases to trimming and J lost 6 bases, with 18 bases between them. CDR1 and CDR2 from the germline V gene are MNHNY and SVGAGI (reference sequence). This CDR3 is CASSYSMAGECGEQYF. The CDR3 DNA follows: TGTGCCAGCAGTTACTCGATGGCAGGGGAGTGTGGCGAGCAGTACTTC.

At least ten counts were recorded for this clonotype. V usage is TRBV12-3 or TRBV12-4 and J usage is TRBJ1-3, with D perhaps TRBD1 (5 bases). V was clipped by 5 bases and J by 3 bases, with 11 bases between them. The CDR3 extends over 14 amino acids. CDR3 bases: TGTGCCAGCAGTCAGACAGTTTTTGGAAACACCATATATTTT. This translates into CASSQTVFGNTIYF.

The chain employs TRBV30 and TRBJ2-7, with TRBD1 matching over 9 bases. Germline CDR1 and CDR2: GTSNPN and SVGIG (reference sequence). CDR3 size: 13 residues. Unmatched junction bases numbered 4, after V lost 3 bases and J lost 4 bases. As DNA, the CDR3 is TGTGCCTGGAGCGGGGACAGGGTTTACGAGCAGTACTTC. As protein: CAWSGDRVYEQYF.

This clonotype was seen many times. CDR3: CASLGQTYEQYF. DNA of the CDR3: TGTGCCAGCCTGGGACAGACCTACGAGCAGTACTTC. The chain combines TRBV28 with TRBJ2-7; 7 bases are shared with TRBD1. This CDR3 has 12 amino acids. Trimming cost V 8 bases and J 2 bases; bases outside gene matches: 3. Germline V gene sequence: CDR1 MDHEN, CDR2 SYDVKM.

This clonotype was counted a few times. Mismatch with germline at one junction end may stem from a read error. The chain links TRBV5-6 to TRBJ2-5; 8 bases map to TRBD1. The CDR3 extends over 14 amino acids. Germline V gives CDR1 SGHDT, CDR2 YYEEEE. The CDR3 sequence: CASSPGQVQETLYF. CDR3 bases: TGTGCCAGCAGCCCGGGACAGGTCCAAGAGACCCTGTACTTC.

The gene calls are TRBV6-1 and TRBJ2-7; 7 positions match TRBD1. Germline-derived CDR1 and CDR2 are MNHNS and SASEGT. V lost 6 bases and J lost 0; bases outside the gene matches: 8. This CDR3 is built from 15 residues. The DNA of the CDR3 is TGTGCCAGCAGCATGACAGGGAGTAGCTCCTACGAGCAGTACTTC. This gives the protein CASSMTGSSSYEQYF.

This clonotype was detected many times. V and J are TRBV20-1 and TRBJ2-7; possibly TRBD1 or TRBD2 for D (6 bases each). The V end was cut by 0 bases, the J end by 3 bases, with 15 bases between. CDR1 and CDR2 from the germline V gene are DFQATT and SNEGSKA (reference sequence). This CDR3 contains 15 residues. The CDR3 loop reads CSARDSGRGSYEQYF. DNA of the CDR3: TGCAGTGCTAGAGATAGCGGCAGGGGCAGCTACGAGCAGTACTTC.

The chain links TRBV7-9 to TRBJ1-1; maybe TRBD1 (5 bases). Germline V gene lookup returns CDR1 SEHNR and CDR2 FQNEAQ (reference sequence). V lost 4 bases, J lost 1 base, and 22 bases lay in between. The CDR3 sequence is 18 residues long. The CDR3 spells CASSSTPAGRSWNTEAFF. Written as DNA, the CDR3 is TGTGCCAGCAGCTCAACCCCAGCAGGGAGATCCTGGAACACTGAAGCTTTCTTT.

This clonotype came up many times. This sequence joins TRBV3-1 and TRBJ2-4; D gene unclear. V was pared by 2 bases and J by 3 bases, with 5 bases between. Germline-derived CDR1 and CDR2 are LGHDT and YNNKEL (reference sequence). CDR3 length equals 13 residues. The CDR3 loop reads CASSQPNKNIQYF. CDR3 bases: TGTGCCAGCAGCCAACCAAACAAAAACATTCAGTACTTC.